This T cell receptor (beta chain) was recorded in a study of T-cell memory formation after mild COVID-19. Whole-study results and caveats: Day 15 to 85 contracting clones showed balanced CD4/CD8; later expanders leaned CD4+. The appearance of some responding clones in pre-infection memory suggested that cross-reactive memory joined. Shrinking CD4+ clones resided mostly in CM and EM, and CD8+ ones in EMRA.

From germline, CDR1 is SEHNR and CDR2 FQNEAQ (reference sequence). Between the trimmed V and J ends, which lost 8 bases and 1 base, there was a span of 8 bases. The CDR3 has 12 amino acids. This clonotype was picked up a small number of times. Its antigen remains unidentified. The TCR alpha and TCR beta cDNA libraries, bearing sample barcodes and UMIs, were generated by 5'RACE using constant-segment primers. From the 5' RACE reads, TCRdb called clonotypes with MiXCR, one entry per CDR3 protein. The profile shows 120,000 or so distinct CDR3 sequences, around 15% of them singletons. V usage is TRBV7-9 and J usage is TRBJ1-1; D ambiguous. The sequencing input was PBMCs or a T cell subset sorted from them (not recorded which). This clonotype was sampled from a man aged 18 to 35 who had mild COVID-19 (a few samples of this study predate the infection). Cell type and time point are not known. As DNA, the CDR3 is TGTGCCAGCGGTACTCGGAACACTGAAGCTTTCTTT. Its protein is CASGTRNTEAFF.